The T cell receptor beta chain under discussion was sequenced for a study of beta chain features in type 1 diabetes. Study in general: Sorted cell examination encompassed 100,000,000 or so cells across all samples.

Blood was drawn once from each donor into heparinised tubes. The draws averaged roughly 120 mL. Study-wide points: High TCR expression in some cells could lead to their over-representation in cDNA sequencing. Within each of all four CD4+ subsets, Type 1 diabetes patients had TCRB CDR3s that were moderately but significantly shorter. Patients' naive, central memory and Treg TCRB repertoires seemed closer to one another than those of healthy donors.

CDR1 is SGHNT and CDR2 is YYREEE in the germline V gene (reference sequence). The CDR3 covers 14 residues. With 0 bases removed from V and 0 bases from J, the gap between germline ends came to 5 bases. Expressed TCRB transcripts got sequenced, as all isolated RNA was reverse transcribed. Here immunoSEQ multiplex PCR was the method, and the copy in TCRdb shows in-frame clones only, minus some. The table lists some 360,000 clones, over 8.5% of them singletons. This clone came up a few times. Antigen: not known. The V and J genes are TRBV5-4 and TRBJ2-3; D might be TRBD2 (5 bases). This receptor was identified in a man aged 25 to 40 with type 1 diabetes. Sequenced material: central memory CD4+ T cells from blood. The CDR3 is CASSLGLSTDTQYF. CDR3 nucleotides: TGTGCCAGCAGCTTGGGACTAAGCACAGATACGCAGTATTTT.